The 18 T cell receptor beta chains below come from one sample, sequenced in a study of glioma-infiltrating T cells after dendritic cell vaccination. TCRdb keeps only in-frame clones here, not all; method: immunoSEQ multiplex PCR. The table includes roughly 10,000 clones, 81% detected once. Time point given: after dendritic cell vaccination, including at tumor progression/relapse. The specimen was blood, collected after dendritic cell vaccination. All receptors come from a human donor with glioblastoma.

The chain combines TRBV4-3 with TRBJ2-7, with 10 bases fitting TRBD2. The CDR3 has 16 amino acids. Germline V gene sequence: CDR1 LGHNA, CDR2 YSLEER. J gave up 4 bases and V 0 bases, and 6 bases lay outside the gene matches. The CDR3 is CASSQDWASGRYEQYF. DNA for the CDR3: TGCGCCAGCAGCCAAGATTGGGCTAGCGGGAGATACGAGCAGTACTTC.

The chain carries TRBV15 and TRBJ2-4, with D unresolved. The CDR3 loop spans 15 amino acids. CDR1 is LNHNV, CDR2 YYDKDF, per germline (reference sequence). Trimming removed 3 bases from V and 0 bases from J, with 9 bases in between. The CDR3 DNA reads TGTGCCACCAGCAGGGTCCGGGTAGCCAAAAACATTCAGTACTTC. As protein: CATSRVRVAKNIQYF.

This sequence joins TRBV7-2 and TRBJ2-5, with TRBD2 matching over 16 bases. J gave up 0 bases and V 5 bases, and 3 bases lay outside the gene matches. The CDR3 is made up of 17 amino acids. Germline assignment: CDR1 SGHTA and CDR2 FQGNSA. The CDR3 region has the DNA TGTGCCAGCAGCCCGGGACTAGCGGGAGGGTACCAAGAGACCCAGTACTTC. Its translation is CASSPGLAGGYQETQYF.

V gene TRBV5-5 combines with J gene TRBJ2-1; D not certain. The CDR3 runs 15 residues. Trimming took off 4 bases at V and 5 bases at J, with 16 bases between the two ends. The germline CDR1 and CDR2 sequences are SGHKS and YYEKEE (reference sequence). The CDR3: CASSSSRLEHNEQFF. Here the CDR3 DNA reads TGTGCCAGCAGCAGTTCTCGGCTAGAACACAATGAGCAGTTCTTC.

The genes are TRBV13 and TRBJ2-1, with D perhaps matching TRBD1 (6 bases). The V gene's germline CDR1 is PRHDT and CDR2 FYEKMQ (reference sequence). This CDR3 is 13 amino acids long. V lost 2 bases to trimming and J lost 7 bases, with 9 bases between them. The CDR3 nucleotides are TGTGCCAGCAGCTTAAGCAGGGGAAATGAGCAGTTCTTC. It translates to CASSLSRGNEQFF.

The chain joins TRBV5-4 to TRBJ2-7; 8 positions agree with TRBD2. The CDR3 contains 15 residues. Per the germline V gene, CDR1 is SGHNT and CDR2 is YYREEE (reference sequence). The V and J ends lost 3 bases and 0 bases, in that order; junction bases with no gene match: 5. Here the CDR3 DNA reads TGTGCCAGCAGCTCACCGGGACTAGTCTCCTACGAGCAGTACTTC. Its translation: CASSSPGLVSYEQYF.

The chain joins TRBV2 to TRBJ2-1; 10 bases line up with TRBD2. CDR1 is SNHLY and CDR2 is FYNNEI in the germline V gene. This CDR3 region has 14 residues. V dropped 5 bases and J dropped 4; count of bases not matched to a gene: 2. The CDR3 protein is CASSLAGVYNEQFF. CDR3 in DNA: TGTGCCAGCAGTCTAGCGGGAGTTTACAATGAGCAGTTCTTC.

This chain connects TRBV28 to TRBJ2-3; D is perhaps TRBD1 (5 bases). Germline V gene lookup returns CDR1 MDHEN and CDR2 SYDVKM. V was shortened by 7 bases and J by 2 bases, with 10 bases between the two germline ends. The CDR3 length is 13 residues. CDR3 DNA: TGTGCCAGCATCGCACAGGACACAGATACGCAGTATTTT. The encoded protein is CASIAQDTDTQYF.

The genes are TRBV30 and TRBJ2-7, with D hard to call. V was clipped by 6 bases and J by 3 bases, with 15 bases between them. The CDR3 spans 13 residues. Germline-derived CDR1 and CDR2 are GTSNPN and SVGIG (reference sequence). This CDR3 is CACTHSDNYEQYF. As DNA, the CDR3 is TGTGCCTGTACCCACAGTGATAACTACGAGCAGTACTTC.

The CDR3 DNA is TGTGCCAGCATCACCCTTAGGGCTAGCGAATATTCCGGGGAGCTGTTTTTT. Amino acids: CASITLRASEYSGELFF. The V call is TRBV7-8, the J call TRBJ2-2, with a weak D call TRBD2 (6 bases). The CDR3 is 17 residues long. Germline CDR1 SGHVS, CDR2 FQNEAQ. V was clipped by 7 bases and J by 6 bases, with 24 bases between them. Filled out from reference TRBV7-8 and TRBJ2-2, the complete variable domain reads GAGVSQSPRYKVAKRGQDVALRCDPISGHVSLFWYQQALGQGPEFLTYFQNEAQLDKSGLPSDRFFAERPEGSVSTLKIQRTQQEDSAVYLCASITLRASEYSGELFFGEGSRLTVL.

The V gene is TRBV7-9, the J gene TRBJ2-1; the match to TRBD1 covers 9 bases. CDR3 length: 16 amino acids. Trimming cost V 5 bases and J 6 bases; bases outside gene matches: 11. CDR1 and CDR2 (germline): SEHNR, FQNEAQ (reference sequence). The DNA for the CDR3 is TGTGCCAGCAGCGGCCCCCGGGACAGGGATTCCAATGAGCAGTTCTTC. It specifies CASSGPRDRDSNEQFF.

This clone was seen a single time. Relative to the germline gene, one junction end is altered; a read error may explain this. Other DNA sequences in this specimen translate into the identical CDR3. V usage is TRBV6-1 and J usage is TRBJ1-6; D is unresolved. From germline, CDR1 is MNHNS and CDR2 SASEGT. There are 15 residues in the CDR3. The CDR3 sequence is CASISRQAYNSPLHF. The CDR3 coding sequence is TGTGCCAGCATTTCCCGGCAGGCCTATAATTCCCCCCTCCACTTT.

The chain recombines TRBV7-2 with TRBJ2-7; no definite D call. In germline, CDR1 is SGHTA, CDR2 FQGNSA. The CDR3 has 14 amino acids. V was clipped by 2 bases and J by 0 bases, with 8 bases between them. The CDR3 nucleotides are TGTGCCAGCAGCTTACGTTCTACCTCCTACGAGCAGTACTTC. Translated: CASSLRSTSYEQYF.

The chain joins TRBV27 to TRBJ2-7; possibly TRBD2 for D (6 bases). V was pared by 2 bases and J by 2 bases, with 10 bases between. The CDR3 consists of 14 residues. Germline V gives CDR1 MNHEY, CDR2 SMNVEV (reference sequence). The CDR3 nucleotides are TGTGCCAGCAGTTTACGCGGGGAGACCTACGAGCAGTACTTC. Amino acid sequence: CASSLRGETYEQYF.

The chain has TRBV7-2 and TRBJ2-3, with TRBD2 matching 10 bases. V lost 4 bases to trimming and J lost 6 bases; unmatched junction nucleotides: 10. The CDR3 is 16 amino acids. The germline V gene has CDR1 SGHTA and CDR2 FQGNSA. CDR3 protein: CASSSRTSGFWDTQYF. CDR3 nucleotides: TGTGCCAGCAGCTCCAGGACTAGCGGCTTCTGGGATACGCAGTATTTT.

The V and J genes are TRBV30 and TRBJ1-1; the D is unclear. This CDR3 has 13 amino acids. From germline, CDR1 is GTSNPN and CDR2 SVGIG (reference sequence). CDR3: CARTLGSNTEAFF. The CDR3, as DNA: TGTGCTCGCACGCTCGGGAGTAACACTGAAGCTTTCTTT.

The rearrangement uses TRBV18 and TRBJ2-4, with 7 bases matching TRBD2. V was clipped by 2 bases and J by 0 bases; unmatched bases: 7. Per the germline V gene, CDR1 is KGHSH and CDR2 is LQKENI. CDR3 length: 17 residues. As DNA, the CDR3 is TGTGCCAGCTCACCAGCTAGCGGACAAGTAGCCAAAAACATTCAGTACTTC. Its protein product is CASSPASGQVAKNIQYF.

Only a few counts were recorded for this clone. Sequence at one end of the junction differs from germline and may be a read error. Different DNA sequences within this sample yield the same CDR3. This chain links TRBV30 with TRBJ1-6, with D possibly TRBD1 on 5 matching bases. Germline CDR1 reads GTSNPN; CDR2 reads SVGIG (reference sequence). The CDR3 is 13 residues long. The CDR3 protein is CAWNSGANSPLHF. In DNA, the CDR3 is TGTGCCTGGAATAGTGGGGCTAATTCCCCCCTCCACTTT.